Given below is one T cell receptor (beta chain) in context. Its antigen remains unidentified. This specimen comes from a study of cytomegalovirus exposure and HLA in healthy donors. Turning to the study itself: The same platform was used for the approximately 120 validation repertoires as for the roughly 700 first-cohort repertoires, as reported in a later analysis.

General observations from the study: In vitro work confirmed that three CMV-associated chains recognize CMV antigens. Altogether, 150 to 200 TCR beta chains were recorded as cytomegalovirus-associated.

The method was immunoSEQ multiplex PCR; TCRdb's version includes in-frame clones alone and lacks a portion of them. This table holds 100,000 to 150,000 clones, 95% to 97% found once. The receptor's source is a man younger than 35 in good health and CMV-seronegative. The specimen sequenced was PBMCs.

The CDR3 sequence is CASTGGDANTEAFF. The CDR3 bases are TGCGCCAGCACGGGGGGGGATGCGAACACTGAAGCTTTCTTT. The chain couples TRBV10-2 to TRBJ1-1, with D possibly matching TRBD1 (5 bases). Trimming pared 7 bases from V and 1 base from J, leaving 13 bases between. Germline V gene data show CDR1 as WSHSY and CDR2 as SAAADI. This CDR3 spans 14 amino acids.